These T cell receptor beta chains were read from a single sample in a study of blood T cells in healthy people across ages. TCRdb re-called the 5' RACE reads with MiXCR, one entry per CDR3 protein. The repertoire holds 650,000 to 800,000 distinct CDR3 sequences, with under 45% as singletons. Input material: blood. The source of these receptors is a man between 60 and 75 years old in good health. The CDR3 runs from the conserved cysteine through the conserved F or W. Fields, in order: CDR3 DNA, CDR3 protein, D gene, clone size, J gene, V gene. The D gene is left open where the match is weak. Only part of the rows carry a size: once, few, many, or a class if the clone is expanded.

CDR3nt: TGTGCCAGCAGTTCCGAGTGGGGGGGCTACACCTTC
CDR3aa: CASSSEWGGYTF
d_gene: -
abundance: -
j_gene: TRBJ1-2
v_gene: TRBV28

CDR3nt: TGTGCCAGCAGTTTGTGGGACAGGGATCTTTCAGATACGCAGTATTTT
CDR3aa: CASSLWDRDLSDTQYF
d_gene: TRBD1
abundance: -
j_gene: TRBJ2-3
v_gene: TRBV12-3/TRBV12-4

CDR3nt: TGTGCCTGGAGTTCTGGGGCGTTGTCCGAGCAGTACTTC
CDR3aa: CAWSSGALSEQYF
d_gene: -
abundance: many
j_gene: TRBJ2-7
v_gene: TRBV30

CDR3nt: TGTGCCAGCAGCCCGAGGTGGGCCCCGGGGATCTACGAGCAGTACTTC
CDR3aa: CASSPRWAPGIYEQYF
d_gene: -
abundance: -
j_gene: TRBJ2-7
v_gene: TRBV13

CDR3nt: TGTGCCAGCAGCTTGATGGGACAGTCGCCCTACGAGCAGTACTTC
CDR3aa: CASSLMGQSPYEQYF
d_gene: TRBD1
abundance: -
j_gene: TRBJ2-7
v_gene: TRBV11-3

CDR3nt: TGCAGTGCTAGAGACCGCGGGGTAGGGGGAGATACGCAGTATTTT
CDR3aa: CSARDRGVGGDTQYF
d_gene: -
abundance: -
j_gene: TRBJ2-3
v_gene: TRBV20-1

CDR3nt: TGCAGCGTTGCCCCGCCAAACAGTGAAGCTTTCTTT
CDR3aa: CSVAPPNSEAFF
d_gene: -
abundance: -
j_gene: TRBJ1-1
v_gene: TRBV29-1

CDR3nt: TGTGCCAGCAGCTTATTTGGGGGCACCTACGAGCAGTACTTC
CDR3aa: CASSLFGGTYEQYF
d_gene: -
abundance: -
j_gene: TRBJ2-7
v_gene: TRBV11-2

CDR3nt: TGTGCCAGCAGCTTAGTAGGGTCGAAGAGTGAGACCCAGTACTTC
CDR3aa: CASSLVGSKSETQYF
d_gene: -
abundance: -
j_gene: TRBJ2-5
v_gene: TRBV7-6

CDR3nt: TGTGCCAGCAGCTTAATGGGGGGGGGAAATTACAATGAGCAGTTCTTC
CDR3aa: CASSLMGGGNYNEQFF
d_gene: TRBD2
abundance: -
j_gene: TRBJ2-1
v_gene: TRBV7-2

CDR3nt: TGTGCCAGCTCAGGGGAGGTAAGGGTCGGTCAGCCCCAGCATTTT
CDR3aa: CASSGEVRVGQPQHF
d_gene: -
abundance: few
j_gene: TRBJ1-5
v_gene: TRBV6-4

CDR3nt: TGCAGCGTTGAAAGGGGGTTTCTGGGGGAGACCCAGTACTTC
CDR3aa: CSVERGFLGETQYF
d_gene: -
abundance: -
j_gene: TRBJ2-5
v_gene: TRBV29-1

CDR3nt: TGCAGTGCTAGAGGACTAGCGGGGGTCCAAGAGACCCAGTACTTC
CDR3aa: CSARGLAGVQETQYF
d_gene: TRBD2
abundance: many
j_gene: TRBJ2-5
v_gene: TRBV20-1

CDR3nt: TGTGCCAGCAGTTCCGGGACAAACTCACCCCTCCACTTT
CDR3aa: CASSSGTNSPLHF
d_gene: -
abundance: -
j_gene: TRBJ1-6
v_gene: TRBV7-9

CDR3nt: TGTGCCAGCAGTTGGGGGACAGTTAGCAATCAGCCCCAGCATTTT
CDR3aa: CASSWGTVSNQPQHF
d_gene: TRBD1
abundance: once
j_gene: TRBJ1-5
v_gene: TRBV12-3/TRBV12-4

CDR3nt: TGTGCCAGCAGCTTAAACGCCGCAGGAGCCGGGGAGCTGTTTTTT
CDR3aa: CASSLNAAGAGELFF
d_gene: -
abundance: -
j_gene: TRBJ2-2
v_gene: TRBV7-3

CDR3nt: TGCAGCGTAGGTGGGACAGGAGACTACGAGCAGTACTTC
CDR3aa: CSVGGTGDYEQYF
d_gene: TRBD1
abundance: many
j_gene: TRBJ2-7
v_gene: TRBV29-1

CDR3nt: TGCAGTGCTAGAGATTTGGGGACAGGGGGTCAGCCCCAGCATTTT
CDR3aa: CSARDLGTGGQPQHF
d_gene: TRBD1
abundance: -
j_gene: TRBJ1-5
v_gene: TRBV20-1

CDR3nt: TGTGCCAGCAGCCCCGGACAGGCCCCCTACGAGCAGTACTTC
CDR3aa: CASSPGQAPYEQYF
d_gene: TRBD1
abundance: many
j_gene: TRBJ2-7
v_gene: TRBV7-6

CDR3nt: TGCAGCGTTGAAAAGTCGAACGCAGTTGGGACCCAGTACTTC
CDR3aa: CSVEKSNAVGTQYF
d_gene: -
abundance: few
j_gene: TRBJ2-5
v_gene: TRBV29-1

CDR3nt: TGTGCCAGCAGCCAAGCGTTTTACGAGCAGTACTTC
CDR3aa: CASSQAFYEQYF
d_gene: -
abundance: -
j_gene: TRBJ2-7
v_gene: TRBV3-1

CDR3nt: TGTGCCAGCAGCTTCCGACTAGCGGGGGGAAGAAACATTCAGTACTTC
CDR3aa: CASSFRLAGGRNIQYF
d_gene: TRBD2
abundance: -
j_gene: TRBJ2-4
v_gene: TRBV7-2

CDR3nt: TGCAGTGCTAGAGATTCCGGGGCCAATCAGCCCCAGCATTTT
CDR3aa: CSARDSGANQPQHF
d_gene: -
abundance: few
j_gene: TRBJ1-5
v_gene: TRBV20-1

CDR3nt: TGTGCCAGCAGAAGGACTAGCGGGGTTCAAGAGACCCAGTACTTC
CDR3aa: CASRRTSGVQETQYF
d_gene: TRBD2
abundance: few
j_gene: TRBJ2-5
v_gene: TRBV12-3/TRBV12-4

CDR3nt: TGTGCCATCAGTGAGTCCCCGGGGCTCCACAATGAGCAGTTCTTC
CDR3aa: CAISESPGLHNEQFF
d_gene: -
abundance: -
j_gene: TRBJ2-1
v_gene: TRBV10-3

CDR3nt: TGTGCCAGCAGTTCCAGCGGGGGGGCCTACAATGAGCAGTACTTC
CDR3aa: CASSSSGGAYNEQYF
d_gene: TRBD2
abundance: few
j_gene: TRBJ2-7
v_gene: TRBV12-3/TRBV12-4

CDR3nt: TGCGCCAGCAGCAGGGACAGGGAAGATACGCAGTATTTT
CDR3aa: CASSRDREDTQYF
d_gene: TRBD1
abundance: -
j_gene: TRBJ2-3
v_gene: TRBV5-1

CDR3nt: TGTGCCAGCAGCTTATATGAGGGGGGGCGGGAGACCCAGTACTTC
CDR3aa: CASSLYEGGRETQYF
d_gene: -
abundance: -
j_gene: TRBJ2-5
v_gene: TRBV7-8

CDR3nt: TGTGCCAGCAGCTCACCGGGACAGGCCCCGCGGGCTAACTATGGCTACACCTTC
CDR3aa: CASSSPGQAPRANYGYTF
d_gene: TRBD1
abundance: -
j_gene: TRBJ1-2
v_gene: TRBV9

CDR3nt: TGTGCCAGCAGCTTCGGACAGGGACGCGAAAAACTGTTTTTT
CDR3aa: CASSFGQGREKLFF
d_gene: TRBD1
abundance: -
j_gene: TRBJ1-4
v_gene: TRBV13

CDR3nt: TGTGCCAGCCTCGGACTGTTCGGGGAGACCCAGTACTTC
CDR3aa: CASLGLFGETQYF
d_gene: -
abundance: -
j_gene: TRBJ2-5
v_gene: TRBV2

CDR3nt: TGTGCCAGCAGCTTGGGGACAGGGCTCTATGGCTACACCTTC
CDR3aa: CASSLGTGLYGYTF
d_gene: TRBD1
abundance: many
j_gene: TRBJ1-2
v_gene: TRBV7-9

CDR3nt: TGCAGTGCTAGACTTTGGGGACAGGGGAAAGGCTACGAGCAGTACTTC
CDR3aa: CSARLWGQGKGYEQYF
d_gene: TRBD1
abundance: -
j_gene: TRBJ2-7
v_gene: TRBV20-1

CDR3nt: TGTGCCAGCAGCTTAGCGTTCGGGTCTGCCACCGGGGAGCTGTTTTTT
CDR3aa: CASSLAFGSATGELFF
d_gene: -
abundance: -
j_gene: TRBJ2-2
v_gene: TRBV7-2

CDR3nt: TGTGCCAGCAGCTTAGCGAGTCCGACAGGGGGCAGGGAGACCCAGTACTTC
CDR3aa: CASSLASPTGGRETQYF
d_gene: TRBD1
abundance: -
j_gene: TRBJ2-5
v_gene: TRBV7-9

CDR3nt: TGTGCCAGCAGCTTCTTAACCGGGACTAGCGGGGGGAAGCAGTACTTC
CDR3aa: CASSFLTGTSGGKQYF
d_gene: TRBD2
abundance: few
j_gene: TRBJ2-7
v_gene: TRBV7-9

CDR3nt: TGTGCCAGCAGCTCCTCTCTAGCGACTAGCACAGATACGCAGTATTTT
CDR3aa: CASSSSLATSTDTQYF
d_gene: -
abundance: -
j_gene: TRBJ2-3
v_gene: TRBV7-9

CDR3nt: TGTGCCAAACACAGGGAGCTAGCTTTCTTT
CDR3aa: CAKHRELAFF
d_gene: -
abundance: -
j_gene: TRBJ1-1
v_gene: TRBV2

CDR3nt: TGTGCCAGCAGCACGGACAGGGGGCTAAGTCGGGGGCAGTTCTTC
CDR3aa: CASSTDRGLSRGQFF
d_gene: TRBD1
abundance: -
j_gene: TRBJ2-1
v_gene: TRBV7-8

CDR3nt: TGCAGCGTTGATATGGGGACAGGGGTACATGGCTACACCTTC
CDR3aa: CSVDMGTGVHGYTF
d_gene: TRBD1
abundance: few
j_gene: TRBJ1-2
v_gene: TRBV29-1

CDR3nt: TGTGCCAGCAGTTTAGAGTTTGCGGCCCAGTACTTC
CDR3aa: CASSLEFAAQYF
d_gene: -
abundance: -
j_gene: TRBJ2-7
v_gene: TRBV12-3/TRBV12-4

CDR3nt: TGTGCCAGCAGCTTAAACGACTATGGCTACACCTTC
CDR3aa: CASSLNDYGYTF
d_gene: -
abundance: many
j_gene: TRBJ1-2
v_gene: TRBV7-9

CDR3nt: TGTGCCAGCAGCTTCACAGGGGGCACCAACATCGGGGAGCTGTTTTTT
CDR3aa: CASSFTGGTNIGELFF
d_gene: TRBD1
abundance: -
j_gene: TRBJ2-2
v_gene: TRBV7-3

CDR3nt: TGTGCCAGCAGCTTAGCAGGACAGGGGGTTGAGACCCAGTACTTC
CDR3aa: CASSLAGQGVETQYF
d_gene: TRBD1
abundance: many
j_gene: TRBJ2-5
v_gene: TRBV5-1

CDR3nt: TGCGCCAGCAGCCAAGATCCGGTAGCGGGGGGGCGCAATGAGCAGTTCTTC
CDR3aa: CASSQDPVAGGRNEQFF
d_gene: TRBD2
abundance: few
j_gene: TRBJ2-1
v_gene: TRBV4-1

CDR3nt: TGTGCCAGCAGCTTAGAGGGTGTGGAGGGGTTCCAAGAGACCCAGTACTTC
CDR3aa: CASSLEGVEGFQETQYF
d_gene: -
abundance: few
j_gene: TRBJ2-5
v_gene: TRBV7-2

CDR3nt: TGTGCCAGCAGCGTAAAAGTGGGCAATGAGCAGTACTTC
CDR3aa: CASSVKVGNEQYF
d_gene: -
abundance: -
j_gene: TRBJ2-7
v_gene: TRBV9

CDR3nt: TGCAGCGTTCTTGGACAGGGTAGGGAAAAACTGTTTTTT
CDR3aa: CSVLGQGREKLFF
d_gene: TRBD1
abundance: few
j_gene: TRBJ1-4
v_gene: TRBV29-1

CDR3nt: TGTGCCAGCAGCGTAGAGGCTAGCGGGGGAAAATACGAGCAGTACTTC
CDR3aa: CASSVEASGGKYEQYF
d_gene: TRBD2
abundance: -
j_gene: TRBJ2-7
v_gene: TRBV9

CDR3nt: TGTGCCAGCAGGAGGACAGCTCCTAACTATGGCTACACCTTC
CDR3aa: CASRRTAPNYGYTF
d_gene: -
abundance: -
j_gene: TRBJ1-2
v_gene: TRBV12-3/TRBV12-4